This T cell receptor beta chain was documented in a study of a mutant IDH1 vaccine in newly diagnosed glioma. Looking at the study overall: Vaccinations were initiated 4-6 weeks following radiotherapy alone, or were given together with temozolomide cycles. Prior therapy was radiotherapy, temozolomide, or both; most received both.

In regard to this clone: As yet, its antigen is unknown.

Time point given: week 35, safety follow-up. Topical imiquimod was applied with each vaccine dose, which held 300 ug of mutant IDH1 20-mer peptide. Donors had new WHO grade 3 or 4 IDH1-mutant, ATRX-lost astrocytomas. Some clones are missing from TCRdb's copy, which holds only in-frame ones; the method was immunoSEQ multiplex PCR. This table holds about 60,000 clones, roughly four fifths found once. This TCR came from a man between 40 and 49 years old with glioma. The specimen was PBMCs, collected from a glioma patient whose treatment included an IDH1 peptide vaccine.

In nucleotides, the CDR3 is TGTGCCAGCAGAGGCAGGGCCCACGAGCAGTACTTC. Protein product: CASRGRAHEQYF. The rearrangement links TRBV28 to TRBJ2-7, with a tentative D call TRBD1 (5 bases). The germline gives CDR1 MDHEN, CDR2 SYDVKM. The CDR3 runs 12 residues. The V end lost 6 bases, the J end lost 5 bases, and 11 bases lay between the germline ends. The whole variable domain, filled in from reference TRBV28 and TRBJ2-7, reads DVKVTQSSRYLVKRTGEKVFLECVQDMDHENMFWYRQDPGLGLRLIYFSYDVKMKEKGDIPEGYSVSREKKERFSLILESASTNQTSMYLCASRGRAHEQYFGPGTRLTVT.